This T cell receptor (beta chain) was sequenced in a study of early T cells in non-severe SARS-CoV-2 infection. Study summary: Bulk RNA from unsorted whole blood was sequenced; chains were unpaired.

Findings and caveats of the study: There was a bias toward anti-spike CD8 responses in VDJdb matching, which missed private and CD4 specificities.

Unique molecular identifiers were affixed to single, distinct cDNA molecules. One entry per CDR3 protein, called by TCRdb with MiXCR from the 5' RACE reads. The table has 70,000 or so distinct CDR3 sequences, around 12% seen once; the top ten hold roughly 1.3%. The V end lost 7 bases, the J end lost 4 bases, and 15 bases lay between the germline ends. Germline V CDR1 and CDR2: SQVTM, ANQGSEA. The CDR3 has 13 amino acids. This clonotype showed up many times. Its antigen is not identified. The sequenced material came from whole blood. The sequence came from an adult who was a healthcare worker with PCR-confirmed SARS-CoV-2 infection or an uninfected control (not recorded which). The rearrangement links TRBV29-1 to TRBJ2-3; D is undetermined. The CDR3 DNA reads TGCAGCGCCCGTGACGGACGGGCAGATACGCAGTATTTT. Translation: CSARDGRADTQYF.